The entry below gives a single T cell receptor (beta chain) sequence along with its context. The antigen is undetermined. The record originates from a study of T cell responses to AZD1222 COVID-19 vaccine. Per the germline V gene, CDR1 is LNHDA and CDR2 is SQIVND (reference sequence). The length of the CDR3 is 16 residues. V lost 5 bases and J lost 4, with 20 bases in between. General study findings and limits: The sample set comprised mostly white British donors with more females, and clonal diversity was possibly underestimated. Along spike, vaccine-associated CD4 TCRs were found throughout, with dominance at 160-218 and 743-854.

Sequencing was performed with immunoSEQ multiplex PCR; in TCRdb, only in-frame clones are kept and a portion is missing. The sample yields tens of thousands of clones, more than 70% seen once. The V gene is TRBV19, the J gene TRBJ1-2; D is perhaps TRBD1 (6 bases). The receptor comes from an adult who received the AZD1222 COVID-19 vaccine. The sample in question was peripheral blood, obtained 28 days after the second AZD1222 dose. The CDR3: CASSPLDSELFYGYTF. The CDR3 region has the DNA TGTGCCAGTAGTCCTCTGGACAGCGAGCTTTTCTATGGCTACACCTTC.